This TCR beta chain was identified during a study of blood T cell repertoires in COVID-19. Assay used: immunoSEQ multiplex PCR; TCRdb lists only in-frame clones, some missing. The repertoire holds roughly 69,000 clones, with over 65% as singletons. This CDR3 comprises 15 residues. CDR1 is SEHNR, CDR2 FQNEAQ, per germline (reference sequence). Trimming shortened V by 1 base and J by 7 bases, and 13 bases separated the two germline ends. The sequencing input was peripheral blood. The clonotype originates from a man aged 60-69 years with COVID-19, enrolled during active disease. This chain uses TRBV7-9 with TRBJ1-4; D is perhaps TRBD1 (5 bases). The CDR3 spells CASSLGAGIGEKLFF. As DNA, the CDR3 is TGTGCCAGCAGCTTAGGGGCAGGGATCGGTGAAAAACTGTTTTTT.